These 15 T cell receptor beta chains originate from one sample sequenced in a study of cytomegalovirus exposure and HLA in healthy donors listed by TCRdb under 2017. The library was built by means of the immunoSEQ multiplex PCR assay. For the multiplex PCR, a mixture combining 60 forward primers for TCR Vbeta segments and 13 reverse primers for TCR Jbeta segments was used. The table comes from immuneACCESS by way of TCRdb, which keeps in-frame sequences with V and J called. Part of the clones is missing from these tables; in studies checked, under half for an unresolved V gene and the rest for unknown reasons. The table for this sample shows around 200,000 clones. The ten largest clones add up to over 0.95% of the sample. Sequences were obtained from PBMCs. Receptor source: a girl aged 2-10 years in good health and CMV-seropositive.

The V and J genes are TRBV6-5 and TRBJ1-2; 9 bases line up with TRBD1. V lost 0 bases and J lost 6; bases outside the gene matches: 5. The CDR3 runs 15 residues. CDR1 and CDR2 (germline): MNHEY, SVGAGI. In nucleotides, the CDR3 is TGTGCCAGCAGTTACTCGACAGGGGGGGTGGATGGCTACACCTTC. It specifies CASSYSTGGVDGYTF.

The genes are TRBV2 and TRBJ2-7, with 7 nucleotides matching TRBD2. V was clipped by 7 bases and J by 6 bases; unmatched bases: 18. The CDR3 sequence is 16 residues long. Germline CDR1 reads SNHLY; CDR2 reads FYNNEI. CDR3 region: CASMYDRLGRGSEQYF. For the CDR3, the DNA is TGTGCCAGCATGTATGATCGCCTAGGGAGGGGTAGCGAGCAGTACTTC.

V and J are TRBV5-1 and TRBJ1-1, with 10 bases identical to TRBD1. After removal of 1 base from V and 4 bases from J, the junction contained 4 bases not matched to a gene. CDR3 size: 15 residues. Germline V gene data show CDR1 as SGHRS and CDR2 as YFSETQ. CDR3 protein: CASSLTGQGFTEAFF. CDR3 nucleotide sequence: TGCGCCAGCAGCTTGACGGGACAGGGGTTCACTGAAGCTTTCTTT.

The chain recombines TRBV19 with TRBJ1-1, with TRBD1 as a possible D gene (5 bases). Looked up from germline, CDR1 is LNHDA and CDR2 is SQIVND (reference sequence). The CDR3 spans 15 residues. Trimming took 5 bases from V and 4 from J, leaving 17 bases between them. The CDR3, as DNA: TGTGCCAGTAGTCCCCGAGTGGGGGGGGGCACTGAAGCTTTCTTT. Its translation is CASSPRVGGGTEAFF.

This sequence joins TRBV6-6 and TRBJ1-4, with TRBD1 identical over 8 bases. The length of the CDR3 is 15 residues. Per germline, CDR1 MNHNY and CDR2 SVGAGI (reference sequence). Losses at the gene ends were 2 bases for V and 4 bases for J; bases not matched to a gene: 3. The CDR3 reads CASSYLRGRNEKLFF. CDR3 sequence (DNA): TGTGCCAGCAGTTACCTCAGGGGGCGTAATGAAAAACTGTTTTTT.

The chain joins TRBV2 to TRBJ2-2, with 9 positions matching TRBD2. The CDR3 is made up of 13 amino acids. V was clipped by 6 bases and J by 8 bases; unmatched bases: 4. Germline lookup yields CDR1 SNHLY and CDR2 FYNNEI. CDR3 in DNA: TGTGCCAGCAGGGTAGCGGGAGAGGGGGAGCTGTTTTTT. This translates into CASRVAGEGELFF. Looking up the rest from reference TRBV2 and TRBJ2-2 gives the full variable domain: EPEVTQTPSHQVTQMGQEVILRCVPISNHLYFYWYRQILGQKVEFLVSFYNNEISEKSEIFDDQFSVERPDGSNFTLKIRSTKLEDSAMYFCASRVAGEGELFFGEGSRLTVL.

The chain couples TRBV11-2 to TRBJ2-7, with D maybe TRBD2 (6 bases). This CDR3 is 13 amino acids long. The germline CDR1 and CDR2 sequences are SGHAT and FQNNGV. Trimming left V 4 bases short and J 4 bases short, with 11 bases between. The chain's CDR3 is CASSSARGYEQYF. The DNA for the CDR3 is TGTGCCAGCAGCTCCGCCCGGGGGTACGAGCAGTACTTC.

CDR3 loop: CASRLVGQGTDTQYF. CDR3 DNA: TGTGCCAGCAGACTAGTGGGACAGGGCACAGATACGCAGTATTTT. This chain connects TRBV27 to TRBJ2-3; 8 nucleotides agree with TRBD1. V lost 6 bases, J lost 1 base, and 6 bases stayed unmatched. The CDR3 runs 15 residues. Germline V lookup: CDR1 MNHEY, CDR2 SMNVEV (reference sequence).

The V gene is TRBV25-1, the J gene TRBJ1-2; possibly TRBD1 for D (5 bases). Germline CDR1 reads MGHDK; CDR2 reads SYGVNS. The CDR3 covers 13 residues. The V end lost 1 base, the J end lost 4 bases, and 7 bases lay between the germline ends. The CDR3 sequence is CASSESRAYGYTF. CDR3 nucleotides: TGTGCCAGCAGTGAATCCAGGGCCTATGGCTACACCTTC.

The CDR3 sequence is CASSLRLAGDTQYF. CDR3 DNA: TGTGCCAGCAGCTTACGGCTAGCGGGAGATACGCAGTATTTT. V and J are TRBV11-2 and TRBJ2-3; 8 bases line up with TRBD2. This CDR3 is built from 14 residues. With 2 bases clipped from V and 5 bases from J, the junction kept 3 bases outside the gene matches. CDR1 is SGHAT and CDR2 is FQNNGV in the germline V gene.

V and J are TRBV11-2 and TRBJ1-1; unclear D gene. This CDR3 comprises 13 residues. Trimming removed 4 bases from V and 3 bases from J, with 9 bases in between. Germline V gene lookup returns CDR1 SGHAT and CDR2 FQNNGV. CDR3 DNA sequence: TGTGCCAGCAGCTACGGGGAATACACTGAAGCTTTCTTT. Protein: CASSYGEYTEAFF.

The chain joins TRBV28 to TRBJ1-1, with D unresolved. Trimming stripped 8 bases from V and 4 bases from J, with 23 bases between. The length of the CDR3 is 16 residues. The V gene's germline CDR1 is MDHEN and CDR2 SYDVKM. The CDR3 is CASALRRTNLGTEAFF. The CDR3 region has the DNA TGTGCCAGCGCCCTCCGGAGAACAAACCTTGGCACTGAAGCTTTCTTT. The entire variable domain, with the rest obtained from reference TRBV28 and TRBJ1-1, is as follows: DVKVTQSSRYLVKRTGEKVFLECVQDMDHENMFWYRQDPGLGLRLIYFSYDVKMKEKGDIPEGYSVSREKKERFSLILESASTNQTSMYLCASALRRTNLGTEAFFGQGTRLTVV.

The V call is TRBV27, the J call TRBJ2-7; D call uncertain. Germline CDR1 reads MNHEY; CDR2 reads SMNVEV (reference sequence). The CDR3 sequence is 14 residues long. Trimming took off 3 bases at V and 2 bases at J, with 11 bases between the two ends. The CDR3 protein is CASSFGHRAYEQYF. The CDR3 DNA sequence: TGTGCCAGCAGTTTTGGTCACAGAGCCTACGAGCAGTACTTC.

CDR3 sequence: CASTETVDEAFF. CDR3 sequence (DNA): TGTGCCAGCACCGAGACAGTGGATGAAGCTTTCTTT. The J gene is TRBJ1-1, the V gene TRBV6-1, with a tentative D call TRBD1 (5 bases). The CDR3 spans 12 residues. Germline V gene lookup returns CDR1 MNHNS and CDR2 SASEGT. Deletions cut 7 bases from V and 7 bases from J, with 13 bases between.

The chain has TRBV7-9 and TRBJ1-5; the match to TRBD1 covers 10 bases. Germline CDR1 and CDR2: SEHNR and FQNEAQ (reference sequence). V lost 3 bases, J lost 5 bases, and 4 bases stayed unmatched. The CDR3 is 15 amino acids. The CDR3: CASSFLGQGDQPQHF. In nucleotides, the CDR3 is TGTGCCAGCAGCTTTCTCGGACAGGGGGATCAGCCCCAGCATTTT.